Listed below are T cell receptor beta chains from one sample, sequenced in a study of shared clonotypes between healthy human individuals. Some clones are missing from TCRdb's copy, which holds only in-frame ones; the method was immunoSEQ multiplex PCR. The sample has some 2 million clones, about 94% seen once. Sequenced sample: naive CD8+ T cells sorted from blood. These receptors were collected from a man younger than 35 in good health. Each CDR3 is given with its conserved first and last residue. A D gene is named only where the DNA matches it firmly. Size tells how often a clone was seen (once, few, many) or the class of an expanded clone, and some rows leave it out.

j_call	v_call	d_call	clone_size	cdr3_nt	cdr3_aa
TRBJ2-1	TRBV10-3	TRBD2	-	TGTGCCATCCAAGCGGGGGCCTCCTACAATGAGCAGTTCTTC	CAIQAGASYNEQFF
TRBJ1-5	TRBV19	-	-	TGTGCCAGTAGTATCAACCAACAGGGCTTACGCAATCAGCCCCAGCATTTT	CASSINQQGLRNQPQHF
TRBJ2-7	TRBV4-1	-	-	TGCGCCAGCAGCCACCGGACGGAGACCTACGAGCAGTACTTC	CASSHRTETYEQYF
TRBJ2-4	TRBV6-1	-	-	TGTGCCAGCAGTGTACTCAAGGGGTCCAAAAACATTCAGTACTTC	CASSVLKGSKNIQYF
TRBJ1-1	TRBV27	-	-	TGTGCCGTAGCGCAGGGAAGGTCAGCTTTCTTT	CAVAQGRSAFF
TRBJ1-5	TRBV27	-	-	TGTGCCAGCAGTTCGGACTCGTCTTATCAGCCCCAGCATTTT	CASSSDSSYQPQHF
TRBJ2-3	TRBV5-4	TRBD1	-	TGTGCCAGCACCCGGCCGGGACAGGGGGACACAGATACGCAGTATTTT	CASTRPGQGDTDTQYF
TRBJ1-5	TRBV10-3	-	-	TGTGCCATCAGTGACACGGACAGCGATAGCAATCAGCCCCAGCATTTT	CAISDTDSDSNQPQHF
TRBJ2-7	TRBV7-9	-	-	TGTGCCAGCAGCTTAGCGCTTAGAGAAGCACAGCACTTC	CASSLALREAQHF
TRBJ2-5	TRBV25-1	-	-	TGTGCCAGCAGTAATGGGTGGGAATTAGAGACCCAGTACTTC	CASSNGWELETQYF
TRBJ1-2	TRBV4-1	-	-	TGCGCCAGCAGCCAAGTAGTCTCTGGGCCTGGCTACACCTTC	CASSQVVSGPGYTF
TRBJ2-3	TRBV30	TRBD1	-	TGTGCCTGGAGTACAACAGGGGCCGATACGCAGTATTTT	CAWSTTGADTQYF
TRBJ1-2	TRBV5-6	TRBD1	once	TGTGCCACACGGACAGGAAGCAGCATCTATGGCTACACCTTC	CATRTGSSIYGYTF
TRBJ2-7	TRBV2	TRBD1	-	TGTGCCAGCAGTGAGCAAAGGGTGGACAGGGGAGGTCAAGGGCAGTACTTC	CASSEQRVDRGGQGQYF
TRBJ2-5	TRBV19	-	-	TGTGCCAGTAGTTTGGGTCAAGAGACCCAGTACTTC	CASSLGQETQYF
TRBJ1-1	TRBV27	-	once	TGTGCCAGCAGTTTATATGCAGGGTTGGCTAGCTACACTGAAGCTTTCTTT	CASSLYAGLASYTEAFF
TRBJ2-7	TRBV5-6	TRBD2	-	TGTGCCAGCAGCTTGCAACTAGCGGGGGGCTACGAGCAGTACTTC	CASSLQLAGGYEQYF
TRBJ1-3	TRBV4-1	TRBD1	-	TGCGCCAGCAGCCAAGATGACAGGGGAGTGGGAAACACCATATATTTT	CASSQDDRGVGNTIYF
TRBJ1-2	TRBV27	TRBD1	once	TGTGCCAGCAGTTTGTTAGGGGGCGATGGCTACACCTTC	CASSLLGGDGYTF
TRBJ1-1	TRBV28	-	-	TGTGCCAGCAGACCGACAGGCGAAATGAACACTGAAGCTTTCTTT	CASRPTGEMNTEAFF